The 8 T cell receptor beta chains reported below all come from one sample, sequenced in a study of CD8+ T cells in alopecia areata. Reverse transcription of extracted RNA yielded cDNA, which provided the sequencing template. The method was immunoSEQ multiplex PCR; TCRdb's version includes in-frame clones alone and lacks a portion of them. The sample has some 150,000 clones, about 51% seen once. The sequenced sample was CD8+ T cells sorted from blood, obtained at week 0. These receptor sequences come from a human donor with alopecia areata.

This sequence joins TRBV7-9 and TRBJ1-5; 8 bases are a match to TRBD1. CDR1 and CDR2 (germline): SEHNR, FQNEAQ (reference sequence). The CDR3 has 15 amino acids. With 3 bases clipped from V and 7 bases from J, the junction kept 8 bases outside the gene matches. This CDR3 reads CASSLTGAGIQPQHF. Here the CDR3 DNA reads TGTGCCAGCAGCTTGACAGGGGCCGGAATCCAGCCCCAGCATTTT.

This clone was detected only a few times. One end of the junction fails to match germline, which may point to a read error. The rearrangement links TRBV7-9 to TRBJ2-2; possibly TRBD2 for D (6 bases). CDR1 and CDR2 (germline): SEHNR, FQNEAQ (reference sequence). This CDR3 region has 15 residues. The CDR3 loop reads CASSLLGGISGELFF. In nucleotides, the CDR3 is TGTGCGAGCAGCTTATTGGGGGGAATCAGCGGGGAGCTGTTTTTT.

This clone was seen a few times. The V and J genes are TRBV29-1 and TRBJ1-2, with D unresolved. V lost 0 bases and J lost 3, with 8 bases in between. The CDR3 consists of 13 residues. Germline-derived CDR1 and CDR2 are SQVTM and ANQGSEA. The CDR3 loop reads CSVEEPSDYGYTF. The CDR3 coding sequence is TGCAGCGTTGAAGAGCCGTCAGACTATGGCTACACCTTC. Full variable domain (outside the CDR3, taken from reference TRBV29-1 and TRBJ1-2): SAVISQKPSRDICQRGTSLTIQCQVDSQVTMMFWYRQQPGQSLTLIATANQGSEATYESGFVIDKFPISRPNLTFSTLTVSNMSPEDSSIYLCSVEEPSDYGYTFGSGTRLTVV.

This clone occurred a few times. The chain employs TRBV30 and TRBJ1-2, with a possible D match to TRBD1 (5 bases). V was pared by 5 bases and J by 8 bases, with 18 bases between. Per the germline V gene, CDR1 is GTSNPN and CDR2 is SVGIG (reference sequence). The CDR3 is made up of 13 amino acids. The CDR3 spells CAWWTGRPGGYTF. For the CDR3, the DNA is TGTGCCTGGTGGACGGGACGACCGGGAGGCTACACCTTC.

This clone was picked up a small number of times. CDR3 region: CASSSPNSYEQYF. The CDR3 DNA is TGTGCCAGCAGCTCACCTAATTCATACGAGCAGTACTTC. V usage is TRBV7-9 and J usage is TRBJ2-7; D uncertain. Trimming removed 4 bases at V and 4 bases at J, with 11 bases between. CDR3 length: 13 amino acids. Germline CDR1 is SEHNR and CDR2 is FQNEAQ (reference sequence). Together with reference TRBV7-9 and TRBJ2-7, the CDR3 gives the full variable domain: DTGVSQNPRHKITKRGQNVTFRCDPISEHNRLYWYRQTLGQGPEFLTYFQNEAQLEKSRLLSDRFSAERPKGSFSTLEIQRTEQGDSAMYLCASSSPNSYEQYFGPGTRLTVT.

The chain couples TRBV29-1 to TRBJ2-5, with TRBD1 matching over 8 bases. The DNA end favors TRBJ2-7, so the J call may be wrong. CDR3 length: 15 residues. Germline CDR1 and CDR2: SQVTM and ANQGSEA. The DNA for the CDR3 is TGCAGCGTTGTACTCCCGGACAGGGCGTACTACGAGCAGTACTTC. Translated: CSVVLPDRAYYEQYF.

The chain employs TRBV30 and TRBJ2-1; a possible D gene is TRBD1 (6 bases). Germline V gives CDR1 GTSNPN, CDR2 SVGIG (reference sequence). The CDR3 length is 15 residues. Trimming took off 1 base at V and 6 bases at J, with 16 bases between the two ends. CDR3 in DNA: TGTGCCTGGAGTGGTTCCAGGGGTAATGGCAATGAGCAGTTCTTC. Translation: CAWSGSRGNGNEQFF.

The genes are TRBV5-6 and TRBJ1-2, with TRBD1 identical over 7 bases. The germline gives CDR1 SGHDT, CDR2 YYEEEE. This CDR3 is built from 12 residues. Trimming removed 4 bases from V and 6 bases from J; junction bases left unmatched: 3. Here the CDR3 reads CASSATGNGYTF. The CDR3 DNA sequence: TGTGCCAGCAGCGCGACAGGGAATGGCTACACCTTC.